This T cell receptor beta chain was found in a study of blood T cell repertoires in COVID-19. Turning to the study itself: Spain, Italy and the United States supplied samples that represented acute and convalescent COVID-19. T cells, B-cell-depleted T cells, or PBMCs supplied cDNA or gDNA.

This CDR3 spans 14 amino acids. Trimming cost V 5 bases and J 3 bases; bases outside gene matches: 1. Germline CDR1 SGHTA, CDR2 FQGTGA. Authors' data handling: Amplification with reference gene primers provided the estimates of nucleated cell counts. Produced via immunoSEQ multiplex PCR; TCRdb's table is partial and in-frame only. V, J and clone size derive from that table, while D and trimming were established from the DNA sequence. The sample yields about 30,000 clones, roughly 84% seen once. This sequence originates from a human donor in a cohort sampled during active COVID-19. J is TRBJ2-2 and V is TRBV7-3; 9 nucleotides match TRBD1. Material for sequencing was peripheral blood. CDR3 sequence reads: CASSRTGDTGELFF. The CDR3 coding sequence is TGTGCCAGCAGCCGGACAGGGGACACCGGGGAGCTGTTTTTT.